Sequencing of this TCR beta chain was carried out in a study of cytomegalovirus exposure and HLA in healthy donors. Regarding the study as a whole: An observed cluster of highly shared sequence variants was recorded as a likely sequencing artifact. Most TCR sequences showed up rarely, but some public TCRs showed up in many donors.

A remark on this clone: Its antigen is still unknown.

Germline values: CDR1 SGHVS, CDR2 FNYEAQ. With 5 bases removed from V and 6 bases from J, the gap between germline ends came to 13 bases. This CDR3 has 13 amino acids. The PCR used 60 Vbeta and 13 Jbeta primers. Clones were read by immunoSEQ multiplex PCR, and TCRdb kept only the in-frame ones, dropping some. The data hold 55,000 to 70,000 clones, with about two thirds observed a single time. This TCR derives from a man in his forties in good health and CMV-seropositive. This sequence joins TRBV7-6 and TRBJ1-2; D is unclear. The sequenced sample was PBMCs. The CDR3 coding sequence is TGTGCCAGCAGCGGCTCGGGGAGGGATGGCTACACCTTC. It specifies CASSGSGRDGYTF.